This record looks at one T cell receptor (beta chain) sequence and its context. The antigen is unknown. This specimen comes from a study of identical twins. The length of the CDR3 is 16 residues. The germline V gene has CDR1 SGDLS and CDR2 YYNGEE. Trimming left V 4 bases short and J 5 bases short, with 19 bases between. MiXCR was run by TCRdb on the 5' RACE reads, yielding one entry per CDR3 protein. The sample lists roughly 720,000 distinct CDR3 sequences, about 18% occurring once. General study findings and limits: There were fewer insertions in abundant cord blood beta clonotypes, but memory repertoires showed no such pattern.

These data were likewise used in another study, on T cells expressing NK-cell markers.

The specimen sequenced was PBMCs. This rearrangement joins TRBV9 to TRBJ2-1, with D unresolved. The sequence was obtained from a woman aged 18-35 years in good health. The CDR3 DNA reads TGTGCCAGCAGCCCTCGCGTCCAGGCGATTAACAATGAGCAGTTCTTC. This gives the protein CASSPRVQAINNEQFF.